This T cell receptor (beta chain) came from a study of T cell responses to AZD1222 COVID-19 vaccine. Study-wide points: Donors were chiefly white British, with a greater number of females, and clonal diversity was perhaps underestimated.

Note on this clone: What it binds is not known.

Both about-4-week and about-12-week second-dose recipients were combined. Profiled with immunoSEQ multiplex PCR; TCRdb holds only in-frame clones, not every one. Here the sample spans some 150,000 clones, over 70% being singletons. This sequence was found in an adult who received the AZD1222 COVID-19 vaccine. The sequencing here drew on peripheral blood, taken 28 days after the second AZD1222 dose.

In DNA form, the CDR3 reads TGTGCCAGTACCGCACAGGGAACTCAGCCCCAGCATTTT. This sequence encodes CASTAQGTQPQHF. The V and J genes are TRBV19 and TRBJ1-5; D perhaps matches TRBD1 (6 bases). With 7 bases removed from V and 6 bases from J, the gap between germline ends came to 13 bases. The CDR3 is 13 amino acids. Germline V lookup: CDR1 LNHDA, CDR2 SQIVND (reference sequence). Full variable domain (rest looked up from reference TRBV19 and TRBJ1-5): DGGITQSPKYLFRKEGQNVTLSCEQNLNHDAMYWYRQDPGQGLRLIYYSQIVNDFQKGDIAEGYSVSREKKESFPLTVTSAQKNPTAFYLCASTAQGTQPQHFGDGTRLSIL.